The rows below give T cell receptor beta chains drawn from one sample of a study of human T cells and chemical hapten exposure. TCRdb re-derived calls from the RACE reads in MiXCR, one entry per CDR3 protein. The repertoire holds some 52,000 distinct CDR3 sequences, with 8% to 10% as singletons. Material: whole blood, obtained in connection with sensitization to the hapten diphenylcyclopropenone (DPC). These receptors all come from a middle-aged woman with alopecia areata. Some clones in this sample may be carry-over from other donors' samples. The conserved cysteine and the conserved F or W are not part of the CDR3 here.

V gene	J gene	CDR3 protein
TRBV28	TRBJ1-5	ASSPSGTANQPQH
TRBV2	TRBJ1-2	ASSRGAPSYGYT
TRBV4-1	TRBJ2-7	ASSQVVGSSYEQY
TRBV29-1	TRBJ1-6	SVAVEGDSPLH
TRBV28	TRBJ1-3	ASSEPTSAGNTIY
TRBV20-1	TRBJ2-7	SASRDRGHYEQY
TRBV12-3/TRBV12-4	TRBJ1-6	ASSPTRNSPLH
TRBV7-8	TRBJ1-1	ASSSTGQGNTEAF
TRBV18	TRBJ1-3	ASYPPRGNTIY
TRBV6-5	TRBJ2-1	ASRRDYLGVDEQF
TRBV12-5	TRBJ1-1	ASGSDGKSTEAF
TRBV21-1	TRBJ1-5	ASSKRRGTGDYSNQPQH
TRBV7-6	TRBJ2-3	ASSLVEGMDTQY
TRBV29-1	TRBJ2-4	SVADRKKNIQY
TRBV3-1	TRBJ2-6	ASSLTTGRANVLT
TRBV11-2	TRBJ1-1	ATAGMNTEAF
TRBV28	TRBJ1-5	ASRGEPFAQH
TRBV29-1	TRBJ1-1	SVGRPPSTEAF
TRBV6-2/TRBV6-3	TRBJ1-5	ASSPQGWGQPQH
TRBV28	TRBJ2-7	ASSSGGQGIY
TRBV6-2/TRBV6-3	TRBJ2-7	ASSYDREYEQY
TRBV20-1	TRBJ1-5	SAGSLYQH
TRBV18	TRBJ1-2	ASSPRTGMDYGYT
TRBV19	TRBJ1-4	ASSMRTVLNEKLF
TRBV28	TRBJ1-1	ASSLGGQRAF
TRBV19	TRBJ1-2	ASRLTETYT
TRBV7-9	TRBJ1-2	ASSWTGDYGYT
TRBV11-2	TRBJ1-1	ASSFRRLMNTEAF
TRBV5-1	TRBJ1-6	ASSLGLGDSPLH
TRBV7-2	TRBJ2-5	ASYGGGARETQY
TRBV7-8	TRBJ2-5	ASSPPGGGWETQY
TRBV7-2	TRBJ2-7	ASSDTGGGTYEQY
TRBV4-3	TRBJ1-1	ASSIGHHNTEAF
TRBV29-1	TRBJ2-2	SVLRGNTGELF
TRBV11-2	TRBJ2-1	ASSLAGYNEQF
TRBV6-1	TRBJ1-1	ASSVLTENTEAF
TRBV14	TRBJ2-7	ASSQDGNLAGAYEQY
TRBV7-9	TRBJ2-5	ASSRGLKETQY
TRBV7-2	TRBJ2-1	ASTTLGGEAAAQQF
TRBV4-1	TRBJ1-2	ASSQDQARNYGYT
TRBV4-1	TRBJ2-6	ASSQASGGRRSGANVLT
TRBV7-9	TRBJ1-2	ASSRQGFGYT
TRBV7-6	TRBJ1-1	ASGQGNTEAF
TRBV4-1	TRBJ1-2	ASSQVFGGGYGYT
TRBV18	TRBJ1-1	ASSRPAGSEAF
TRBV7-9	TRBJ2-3	ASSLAQGGTDTQY
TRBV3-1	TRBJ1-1	ASSQDRDTEAF
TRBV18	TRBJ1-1	ASSPPQGNTEAF
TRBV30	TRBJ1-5	AWSATRIGTGKQPQH
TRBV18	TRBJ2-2	ASSPPGLAGSITGELF
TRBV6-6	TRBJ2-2	ASRHTGELF
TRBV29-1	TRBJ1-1	SASAGGTEAF